This T cell receptor (beta chain) was profiled in a study of T cell responses to AZD1222 COVID-19 vaccine. About this clone: Its antigen is currently unknown.

Germline CDR1 reads SNHLY; CDR2 reads FYNNEI. The CDR3 extends over 13 amino acids. The V gene lost 10 bases and the J gene lost 3 bases, with 13 bases spanning the gap. Sequenced by immunoSEQ multiplex PCR; TCRdb stores in-frame clones only, minus some. Of some 120,000 clones in the sample, over 75% are singletons; the top ten hold 7.2%. Whole-study results and caveats: Without day 14 samples, only post-peak T cell repertoires were studied. Spike-wide vaccine-associated CD4 TCRs dominated at 160-218 and 743-854. Per reports, nearly half of all spike-specific TCRs target regions that are unmutated in variants.

This receptor was obtained from an adult in good health. The chain is built from TRBV2 and TRBJ1-5; D remains ambiguous. The source was peripheral blood, collected on day 0 of AZD1222 vaccination. The chain's CDR3 is CATRTEANQPQHF. CDR3 nucleotides: TGTGCCACCAGAACGGAGGCCAATCAGCCCCAGCATTTT.